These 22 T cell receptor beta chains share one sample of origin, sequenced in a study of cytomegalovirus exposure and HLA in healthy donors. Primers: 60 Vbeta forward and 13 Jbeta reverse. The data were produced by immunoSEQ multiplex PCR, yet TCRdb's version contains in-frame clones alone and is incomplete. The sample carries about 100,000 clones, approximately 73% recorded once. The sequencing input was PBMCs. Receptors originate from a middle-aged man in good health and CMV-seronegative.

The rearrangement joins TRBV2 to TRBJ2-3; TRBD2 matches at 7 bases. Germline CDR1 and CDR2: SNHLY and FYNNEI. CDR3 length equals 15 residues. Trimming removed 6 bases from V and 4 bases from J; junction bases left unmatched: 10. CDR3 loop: CASSVIGGTADTQYF. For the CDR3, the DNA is TGTGCCAGCAGCGTCATCGGGGGGACGGCAGATACGCAGTATTTT.

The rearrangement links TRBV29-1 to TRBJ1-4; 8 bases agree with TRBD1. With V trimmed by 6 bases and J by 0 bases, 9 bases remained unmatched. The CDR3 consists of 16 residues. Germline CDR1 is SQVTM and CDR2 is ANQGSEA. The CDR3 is CSVGDRNTATNEKLFF. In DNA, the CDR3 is TGCAGCGTGGGGGACAGGAACACTGCAACTAATGAAAAACTGTTTTTT.

CDR3 in DNA: TGTGCCAGCAGTTCCCCCAGATGGTCTTCTGGAAACACCATATATTTT. It encodes CASSSPRWSSGNTIYF. The chain employs TRBV28 and TRBJ1-3; unclear D gene. CDR1 MDHEN and CDR2 SYDVKM come from the germline V gene. V lost 4 bases and J lost 1, with 14 bases in between. The CDR3 sequence is 16 residues long.

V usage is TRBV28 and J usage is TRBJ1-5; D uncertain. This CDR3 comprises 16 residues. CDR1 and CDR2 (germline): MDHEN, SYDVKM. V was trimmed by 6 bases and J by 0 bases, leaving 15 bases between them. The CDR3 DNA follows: TGTGCCAGCAGCCGACTAGCTAGTCATAGCAATCAGCCCCAGCATTTT. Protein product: CASSRLASHSNQPQHF.

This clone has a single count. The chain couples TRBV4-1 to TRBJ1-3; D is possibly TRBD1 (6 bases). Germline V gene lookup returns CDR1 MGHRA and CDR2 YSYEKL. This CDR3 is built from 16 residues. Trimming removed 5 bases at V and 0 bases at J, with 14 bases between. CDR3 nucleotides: TGCGCCAGCAGCAAATACAGGGAGAACTCTGGAAACACCATATATTTT. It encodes CASSKYRENSGNTIYF.

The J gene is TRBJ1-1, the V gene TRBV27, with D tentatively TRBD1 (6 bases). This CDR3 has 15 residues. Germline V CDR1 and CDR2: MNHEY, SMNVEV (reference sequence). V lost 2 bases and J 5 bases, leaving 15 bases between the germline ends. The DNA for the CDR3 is TGTGCCAGCAGTTTAACAGGGATGGTTCTAACTGAAGCTTTCTTT. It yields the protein CASSLTGMVLTEAFF.

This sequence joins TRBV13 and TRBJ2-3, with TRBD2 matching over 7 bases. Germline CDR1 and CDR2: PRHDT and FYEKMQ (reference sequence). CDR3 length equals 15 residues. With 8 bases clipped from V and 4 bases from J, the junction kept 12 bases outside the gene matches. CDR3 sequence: CASGGRGAGADTQYF. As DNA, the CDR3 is TGTGCCAGCGGCGGACGAGGGGCGGGGGCAGATACGCAGTATTTT.

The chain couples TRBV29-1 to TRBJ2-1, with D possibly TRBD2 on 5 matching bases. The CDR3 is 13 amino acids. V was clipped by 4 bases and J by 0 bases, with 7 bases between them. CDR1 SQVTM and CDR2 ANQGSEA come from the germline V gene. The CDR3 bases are TGCAGCGTTGTAGGGAGCTCCTACAATGAGCAGTTCTTC. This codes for CSVVGSSYNEQFF.

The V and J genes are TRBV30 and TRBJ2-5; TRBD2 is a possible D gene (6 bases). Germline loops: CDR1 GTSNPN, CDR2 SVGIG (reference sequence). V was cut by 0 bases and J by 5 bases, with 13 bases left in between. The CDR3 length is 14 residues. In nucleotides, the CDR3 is TGTGCCTGGAGTGTAAGGGGACTCCGGGAGACCCAGTACTTC. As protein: CAWSVRGLRETQYF.

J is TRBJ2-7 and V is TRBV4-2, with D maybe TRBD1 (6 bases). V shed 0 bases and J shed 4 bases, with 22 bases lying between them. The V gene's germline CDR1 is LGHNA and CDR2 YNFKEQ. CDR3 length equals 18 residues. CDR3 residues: CASSQEPPAAIGQYEQYF. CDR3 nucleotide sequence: TGTGCCAGCAGCCAAGAGCCCCCGGCGGCTATCGGACAGTACGAGCAGTACTTC.

This chain's CDR3 is CASSYAQQGFEQFF. CDR3 sequence (DNA): TGTGCCAGCAGTTACGCGCAACAGGGTTTTGAGCAGTTCTTC. V and J are TRBV6-5 and TRBJ2-1; tentatively, D is TRBD1 (6 bases). The germline V gene encodes CDR1 MNHEY and CDR2 SVGAGI. The CDR3 is made up of 14 amino acids. The V gene lost 2 bases and the J gene lost 9 bases, with 14 bases spanning the gap.

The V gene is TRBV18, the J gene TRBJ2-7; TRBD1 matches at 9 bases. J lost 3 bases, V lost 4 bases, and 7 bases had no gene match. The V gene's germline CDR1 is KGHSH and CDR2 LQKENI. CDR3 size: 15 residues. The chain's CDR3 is CASSQPGQGDYEQYF. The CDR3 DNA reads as TGTGCCAGCTCACAACCGGGACAGGGCGACTACGAGCAGTACTTC.

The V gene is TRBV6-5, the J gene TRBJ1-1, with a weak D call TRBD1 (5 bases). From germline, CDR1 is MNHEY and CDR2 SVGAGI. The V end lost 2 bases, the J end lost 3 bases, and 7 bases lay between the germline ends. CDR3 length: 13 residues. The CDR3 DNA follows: TGTGCCAGCAGTTACAGGGGTCACACTGAAGCTTTCTTT. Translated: CASSYRGHTEAFF.

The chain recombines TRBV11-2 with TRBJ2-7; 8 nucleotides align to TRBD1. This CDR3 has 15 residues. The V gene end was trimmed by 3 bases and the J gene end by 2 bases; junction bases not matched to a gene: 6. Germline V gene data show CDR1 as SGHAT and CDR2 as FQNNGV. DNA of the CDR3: TGTGCCAGCAGCTTTTGGACAGGGACCGCCTACGAGCAGTACTTC. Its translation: CASSFWTGTAYEQYF.

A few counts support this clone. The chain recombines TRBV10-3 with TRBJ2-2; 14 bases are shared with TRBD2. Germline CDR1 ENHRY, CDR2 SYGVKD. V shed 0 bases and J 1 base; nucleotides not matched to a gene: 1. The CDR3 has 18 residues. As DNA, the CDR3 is TGTGCCATCAGTGAGTCCGGACTAGCGGGGGGGAACACCGGGGAGCTGTTTTTT. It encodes CAISESGLAGGNTGELFF.

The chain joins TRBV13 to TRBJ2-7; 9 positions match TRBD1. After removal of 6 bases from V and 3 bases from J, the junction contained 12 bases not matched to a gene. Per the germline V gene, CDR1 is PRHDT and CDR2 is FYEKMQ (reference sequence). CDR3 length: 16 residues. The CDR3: CASRLRDREGIYEQYF. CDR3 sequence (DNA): TGTGCCAGCAGATTACGGGACAGGGAGGGGATCTACGAGCAGTACTTC.

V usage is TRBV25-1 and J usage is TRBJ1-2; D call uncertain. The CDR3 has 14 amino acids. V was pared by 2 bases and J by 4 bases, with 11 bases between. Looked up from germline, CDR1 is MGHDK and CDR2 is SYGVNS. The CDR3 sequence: CASSEGEGPYGYTF. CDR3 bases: TGTGCCAGCAGTGAAGGGGAGGGTCCCTATGGCTACACCTTC.

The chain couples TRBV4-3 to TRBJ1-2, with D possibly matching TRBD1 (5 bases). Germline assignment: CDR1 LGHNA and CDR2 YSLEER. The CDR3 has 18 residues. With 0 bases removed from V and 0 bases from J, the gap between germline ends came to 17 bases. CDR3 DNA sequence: TGCGCCAGCAGCCAAGACTACTCGGGGGACGGGGCTAACTATGGCTACACCTTC. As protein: CASSQDYSGDGANYGYTF.

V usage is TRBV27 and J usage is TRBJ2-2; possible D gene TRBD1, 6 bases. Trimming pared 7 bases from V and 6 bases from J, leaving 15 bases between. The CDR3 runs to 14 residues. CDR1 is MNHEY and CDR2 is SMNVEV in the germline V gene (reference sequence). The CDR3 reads CASKLTGSPGELFF. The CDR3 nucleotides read TGTGCCAGCAAACTCACAGGGTCCCCCGGGGAGCTGTTTTTT.

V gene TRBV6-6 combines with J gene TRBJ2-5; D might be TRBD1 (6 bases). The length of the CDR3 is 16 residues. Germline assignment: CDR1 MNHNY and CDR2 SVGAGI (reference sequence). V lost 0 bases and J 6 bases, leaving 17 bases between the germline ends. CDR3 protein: CASSYSGATARQTQYF. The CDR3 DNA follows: TGTGCCAGCAGTTACTCGGGGGCAACCGCGCGGCAGACCCAGTACTTC.

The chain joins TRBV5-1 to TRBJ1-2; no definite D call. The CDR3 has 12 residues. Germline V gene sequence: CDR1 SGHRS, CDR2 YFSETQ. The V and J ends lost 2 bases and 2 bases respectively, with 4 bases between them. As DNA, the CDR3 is TGCGCCAGCAGCTTCCTAAACTATGGCTACACCTTC. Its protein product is CASSFLNYGYTF.

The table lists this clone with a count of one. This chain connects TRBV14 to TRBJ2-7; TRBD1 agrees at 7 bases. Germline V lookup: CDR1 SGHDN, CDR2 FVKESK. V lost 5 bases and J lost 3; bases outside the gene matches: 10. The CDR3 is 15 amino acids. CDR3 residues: CASSDQRQGRYEQYF. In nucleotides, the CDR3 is TGTGCCAGCAGCGATCAGAGACAGGGACGCTACGAGCAGTACTTC.